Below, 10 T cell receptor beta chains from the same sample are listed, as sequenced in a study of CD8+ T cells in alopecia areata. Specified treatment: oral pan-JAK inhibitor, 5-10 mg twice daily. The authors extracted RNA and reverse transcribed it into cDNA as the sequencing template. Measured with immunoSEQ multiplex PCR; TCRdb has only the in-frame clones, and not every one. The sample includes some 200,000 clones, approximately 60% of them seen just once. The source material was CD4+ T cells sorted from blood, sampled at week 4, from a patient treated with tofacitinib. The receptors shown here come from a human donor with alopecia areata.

The CDR3 loop reads CSVPLGGASEKLFF. CDR3 nucleotides: TGCAGCGTCCCTTTGGGGGGGGCCAGTGAAAAACTGTTTTTT. The V call is TRBV29-1, the J call TRBJ1-4, with D possibly TRBD1 on 6 matching bases. Germline CDR1 and CDR2: SQVTM and ANQGSEA. The CDR3 totals 14 residues. Trimming took off 6 bases at V and 7 bases at J, with 18 bases between the two ends.

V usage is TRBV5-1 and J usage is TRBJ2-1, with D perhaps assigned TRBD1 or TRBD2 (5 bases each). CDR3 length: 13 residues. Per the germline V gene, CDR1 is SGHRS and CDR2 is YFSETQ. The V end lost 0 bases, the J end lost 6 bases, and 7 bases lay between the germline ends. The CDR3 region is CASSLAGTNEQFF. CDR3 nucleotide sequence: TGCGCCAGCAGCTTGGCAGGGACCAATGAGCAGTTCTTC.

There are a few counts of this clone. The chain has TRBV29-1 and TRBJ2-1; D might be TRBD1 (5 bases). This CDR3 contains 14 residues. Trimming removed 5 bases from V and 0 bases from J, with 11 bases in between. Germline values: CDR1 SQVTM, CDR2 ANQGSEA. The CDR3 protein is CSVRADSSYNEQFF. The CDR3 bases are TGCAGCGTTCGGGCCGACAGCTCCTACAATGAGCAGTTCTTC.

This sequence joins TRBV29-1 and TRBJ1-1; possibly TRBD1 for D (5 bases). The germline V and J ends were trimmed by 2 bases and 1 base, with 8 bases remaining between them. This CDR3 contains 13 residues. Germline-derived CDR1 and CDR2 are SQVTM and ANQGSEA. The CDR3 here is CSVERGGNTEAFF. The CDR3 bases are TGCAGCGTTGAAAGGGGAGGGAACACTGAAGCTTTCTTT.

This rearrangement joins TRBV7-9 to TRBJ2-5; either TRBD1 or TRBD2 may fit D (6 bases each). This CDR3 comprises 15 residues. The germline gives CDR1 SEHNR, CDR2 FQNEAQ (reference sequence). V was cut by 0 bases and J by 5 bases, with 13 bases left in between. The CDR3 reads CASSLARGRGETQYF. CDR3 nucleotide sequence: TGTGCCAGCAGCTTAGCTCGGGGGCGCGGCGAGACCCAGTACTTC.

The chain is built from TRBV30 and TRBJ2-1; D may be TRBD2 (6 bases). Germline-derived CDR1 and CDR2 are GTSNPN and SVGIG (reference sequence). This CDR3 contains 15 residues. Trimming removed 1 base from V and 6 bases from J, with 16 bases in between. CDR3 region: CAWSGTIQRGNEQFF. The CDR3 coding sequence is TGTGCCTGGAGTGGGACTATCCAGCGTGGCAATGAGCAGTTCTTC.

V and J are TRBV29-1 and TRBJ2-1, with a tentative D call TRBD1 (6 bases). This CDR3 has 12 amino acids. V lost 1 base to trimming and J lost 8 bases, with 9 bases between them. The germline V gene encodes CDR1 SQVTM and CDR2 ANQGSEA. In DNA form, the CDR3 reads TGCAGCGTTGAAGGACAGGCAGATGAGCAGTTCTTC. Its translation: CSVEGQADEQFF.

This CDR3 reads CASSDTHNEQFF. The CDR3 DNA follows: TGTGCCAGCAGCGATACCCACAATGAGCAGTTCTTC. The chain joins TRBV9 to TRBJ2-1; unclear D gene. Germline-derived CDR1 and CDR2 are SGDLS and YYNGEE. The CDR3 is 12 amino acids. V lost 3 bases and J 5 bases, leaving 6 bases between the germline ends.

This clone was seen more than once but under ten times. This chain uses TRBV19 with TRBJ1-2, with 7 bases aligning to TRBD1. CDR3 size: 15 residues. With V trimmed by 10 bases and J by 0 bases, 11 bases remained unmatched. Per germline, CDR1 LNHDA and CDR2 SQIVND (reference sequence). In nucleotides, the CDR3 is TGTGCCACCACATCCGCGGGACAGTCTAACTATGGCTACACCTTC. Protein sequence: CATTSAGQSNYGYTF.

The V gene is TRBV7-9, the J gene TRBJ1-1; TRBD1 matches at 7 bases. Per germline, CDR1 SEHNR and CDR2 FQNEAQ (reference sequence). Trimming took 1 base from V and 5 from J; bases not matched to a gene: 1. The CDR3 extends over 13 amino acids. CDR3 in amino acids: CASSLETGTEAFF. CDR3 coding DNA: TGTGCCAGCAGCTTAGAGACAGGGACTGAAGCTTTCTTT.